Sequencing of this TCR beta chain was carried out in a study of control samples from healthy donors and cancer patients. V lost 3 bases and J lost 4; bases outside the gene matches: 11. This CDR3 comprises 15 residues. Germline loops: CDR1 DFQATT, CDR2 SNEGSKA (reference sequence). Data came from immunoSEQ multiplex PCR; TCRdb stores just in-frame clones and leaves some out. The data hold about 96,000 clones, with approximately 93% observed a single time. The source material was blood. The gene calls are TRBV20-1 and TRBJ1-2; 7 bases map to TRBD1. This receptor was obtained from a man younger than 35 in good health. CDR3 loop: CSASPLGQDLYGYTF. CDR3 sequence (DNA): TGCAGTGCTAGTCCGCTCGGACAGGACCTCTATGGCTACACCTTC.